These 6 T cell receptor beta chains share one sample of origin, sequenced in a study of control samples from healthy donors and cancer patients. The table came from immunoSEQ multiplex PCR; TCRdb's copy has only in-frame clones and leaves some out. The table lists almost 95,000 clones, 90% of them singletons. Sample: blood. These receptors all stem from a woman aged 18-35 years in good health.

This chain uses TRBV5-1 with TRBJ2-7; 7 positions agree with TRBD1. V was clipped by 2 bases and J by 4 bases; unmatched bases: 6. Per germline, CDR1 SGHRS and CDR2 YFSETQ. There are 14 residues in the CDR3. The CDR3 here is CASSLRQGIYEQYF. The CDR3, as DNA: TGCGCCAGCAGCTTAAGACAGGGAATTTACGAGCAGTACTTC. The full variable domain, in which reference TRBV5-1 and TRBJ2-7 provide the parts outside the CDR3, is KAGVTQTPRYLIKTRGQQVTLSCSPISGHRSVSWYQQTPGQGLQFLFEYFSETQRNKGNFPGRFSGRQFSNSRSEMNVSTLELGDSALYLCASSLRQGIYEQYFGPGTRLTVT.

The CDR3 is CASSVDENTEAFF. DNA of the CDR3: TGTGCCAGCAGCGTAGACGAGAACACTGAAGCTTTCTTT. This sequence joins TRBV9 and TRBJ1-1, with D hard to call. V was clipped by 0 bases and J by 1 base, with 4 bases between them. This CDR3 has 13 amino acids. CDR1 and CDR2 from the germline V gene are SGDLS and YYNGEE. The complete variable domain, with remaining parts taken from reference TRBV9 and TRBJ1-1, reads DSGVTQTPKHLITATGQRVTLRCSPRSGDLSVYWYQQSLDQGLQFLIQYYNGEERAKGNILERFSAQQFPDLHSELNLSSLELGDSALYFCASSVDENTEAFFGQGTRLTVV.

The CDR3 DNA reads as TGCGCCAGCAGCCCGGGGACAGGGGGCGGAAACACCATATATTTT. It yields the protein CASSPGTGGGNTIYF. V gene TRBV5-1 combines with J gene TRBJ1-3; 12 nucleotides match TRBD1. Germline values: CDR1 SGHRS, CDR2 YFSETQ. V lost 4 bases and J lost 4; bases outside the gene matches: 3. This CDR3 comprises 15 residues.

The chain is built from TRBV20-1 and TRBJ2-7; D is unresolved. Germline CDR1 is DFQATT and CDR2 is SNEGSKA (reference sequence). This CDR3 is built from 14 residues. With 3 bases removed from V and 2 bases from J, the gap between germline ends came to 14 bases. The CDR3 nucleotides read TGCAGTGCTAGTCCCATTACAGTGACCTACGAGCAGTACTTC. It yields the protein CSASPITVTYEQYF.

This chain uses TRBV2 with TRBJ1-2; the D is unclear. The CDR3 is 11 residues long. Per the germline V gene, CDR1 is SNHLY and CDR2 is FYNNEI. Between the trimmed V and J ends, which lost 4 bases and 3 bases, there was a span of 3 bases. The CDR3, as DNA: TGTGCCAGCAGTGTAGACTATGGCTACACCTTC. Protein sequence: CASSVDYGYTF.

The CDR3 protein is CASSQGLAGETGELFF. CDR3 coding DNA: TGTGCCAGCAGCCAAGGACTAGCGGGGGAGACCGGGGAGCTGTTTTTT. This chain joins TRBV4-2 and TRBJ2-2; the match to TRBD2 covers 12 bases. Per germline, CDR1 LGHNA and CDR2 YNFKEQ. The length of the CDR3 is 16 residues. Trimming removed 1 base from V and 5 bases from J; junction bases left unmatched: 2.